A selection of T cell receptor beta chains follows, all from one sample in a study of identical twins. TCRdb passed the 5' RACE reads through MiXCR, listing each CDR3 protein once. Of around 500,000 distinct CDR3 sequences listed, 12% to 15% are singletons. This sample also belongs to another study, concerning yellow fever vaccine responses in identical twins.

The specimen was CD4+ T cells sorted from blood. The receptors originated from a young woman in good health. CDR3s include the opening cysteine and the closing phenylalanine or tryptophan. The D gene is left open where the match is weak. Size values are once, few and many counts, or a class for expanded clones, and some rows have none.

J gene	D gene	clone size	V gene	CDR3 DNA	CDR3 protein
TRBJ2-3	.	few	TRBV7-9	TGTGCCAGCAGCCCTCGTGGGGGAAGCACAGATACGCAGTATTTT	CASSPRGGSTDTQYF
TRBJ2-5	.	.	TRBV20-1	TGCAGTGCTGATGGGGGGGCCATGGAGACCCAGTACTTC	CSADGGAMETQYF
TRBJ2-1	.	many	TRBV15	TGTGCCACCAGCGCTTCCCAGGGCACCTACAATGAGCAGTTCTTC	CATSASQGTYNEQFF
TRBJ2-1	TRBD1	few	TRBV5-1	TGCGCCAGCAGCTTGTCGGGACAGGGCTACAATGAGCAGTTCTTC	CASSLSGQGYNEQFF
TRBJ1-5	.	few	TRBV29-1	TGCAGCGTTACCTTGCGGGGGGGCGGGCCCCAGCATTTT	CSVTLRGGGPQHF
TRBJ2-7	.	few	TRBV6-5	TGTGCCAGCAGTTACTCGCAACAGAACTACGAGCAGTACTTC	CASSYSQQNYEQYF
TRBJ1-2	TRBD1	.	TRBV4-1	TGCGCCAGCAGCGCCCCGGGACAGGGGTCCTATGGCTACACCTTC	CASSAPGQGSYGYTF
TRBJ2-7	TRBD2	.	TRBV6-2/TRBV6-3	TGTGCCAGCAGTCGGGGTTCTAGCGGGAGGTTTGTCTACGAGCAGTACTTC	CASSRGSSGRFVYEQYF
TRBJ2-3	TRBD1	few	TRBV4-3	TGCGCCAGCAGCCAAGTTGGGACAGGGGAGGCAGATACGCAGTATTTT	CASSQVGTGEADTQYF
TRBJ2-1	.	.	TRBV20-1	TGCAGTGCTAGCGGGTTTAGCTCCTACAATGAGCAGTTCTTC	CSASGFSSYNEQFF
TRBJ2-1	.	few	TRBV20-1	TGCAGTGCTCGGGAACTCAATGAGCAGTTCTTC	CSARELNEQFF
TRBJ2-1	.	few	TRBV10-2	TGCGCCAGCAGTCTGACCTGGAATGAGCAGTTCTTC	CASSLTWNEQFF
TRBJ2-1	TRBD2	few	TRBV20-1	TGCAGTGCTAAAGGGACTAGCGGGAGGGGGTCCTACAATGAGCAGTTCTTC	CSAKGTSGRGSYNEQFF
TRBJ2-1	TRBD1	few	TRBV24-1	TGTGCCACCAGTCTACCGGGAGCGACAGGGGGCTACAATGAGCAGTTCTTC	CATSLPGATGGYNEQFF
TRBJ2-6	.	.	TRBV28	TGTGCCAGCAGTTTACACCAGGGTTCTGGGGCCAACGTCCTGACTTTC	CASSLHQGSGANVLTF
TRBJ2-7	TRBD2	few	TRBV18	TGTGCCAGCTCATCAGTTCCTAGCGGGAGTTCGAGGGGCTTGCTCGAGCAGTACTTC	CASSSVPSGSSRGLLEQYF
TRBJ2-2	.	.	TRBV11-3	TGTGCCAGCAGCATCACCGGGGAGCTGTTTTTT	CASSITGELFF
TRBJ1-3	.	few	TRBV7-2	TGTGCCAGCAGCCCGCAACAGGGACTCGGAAACACCATATATTTT	CASSPQQGLGNTIYF
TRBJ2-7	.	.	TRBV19	TGTGCCAGTAGCAGCGTCGGCCCTACCTACGAGCAGTACTTC	CASSSVGPTYEQYF
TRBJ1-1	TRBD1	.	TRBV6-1	TGTGCCAGCAGACAGGGGGCGAGCACTGAAGCTTTCTTT	CASRQGASTEAFF
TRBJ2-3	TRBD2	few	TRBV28	TGTGCCAGCAGCTTAACTCGGGGACTAGCGGGGGGGCCTGGAGATACGCAGTATTTT	CASSLTRGLAGGPGDTQYF
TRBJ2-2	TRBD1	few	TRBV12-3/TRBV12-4	TGTGCCAGCAGTCAGGGACAGTTCAACACCGGGGAGCTGTTTTTT	CASSQGQFNTGELFF
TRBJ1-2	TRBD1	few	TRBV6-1	TGTGCCAGCCAAAACAGACAGGGGGCTGACTATGGCTACACCTTC	CASQNRQGADYGYTF
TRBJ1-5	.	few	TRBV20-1	TGCAGTGCCTTCGGGGAGACATCCAATCAGCCCCAGCATTTT	CSAFGETSNQPQHF
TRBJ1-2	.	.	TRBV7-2	TGTGCCAGCAGCTTAGATTCTTGGGGCTACACCTTC	CASSLDSWGYTF
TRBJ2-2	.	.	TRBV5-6	TGTGCCAGCAGCTGGAGAACAGGGCAGTCTCCCGGGGAGCTGTTTTTT	CASSWRTGQSPGELFF
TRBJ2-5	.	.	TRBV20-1	TGCAGTGCTAGTGGACTATTGACTACACAAGAGACCCAGTACTTC	CSASGLLTTQETQYF
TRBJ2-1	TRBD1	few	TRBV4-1	TGCGCCAGCAGCCAAAGACCCACCTTTGACAGGGTCAGTTACAATGAGCAGTTCTTC	CASSQRPTFDRVSYNEQFF
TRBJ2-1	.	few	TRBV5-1	TGCGCCAGCAGTCTATTGAGGGGGTGGAACAATGAGCAGTTCTTC	CASSLLRGWNNEQFF
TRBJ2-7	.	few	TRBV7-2	TGTGCCAGCAGCGTGCCAACGCTAGACGAGCAGTACTTC	CASSVPTLDEQYF
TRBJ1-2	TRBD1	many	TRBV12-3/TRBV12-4	TGTGCCAGCAGTTTAGGTTCCAGGGGGCGAGGCTATGGCTACACCTTC	CASSLGSRGRGYGYTF